This entry describes one TCR beta chain. Its antigen is as yet unknown. These data come from a study of blood T cells in healthy people across ages. From germline, CDR1 is SGHTA and CDR2 FQGNSA. Unmatched junction bases numbered 11, after V lost 5 bases and J lost 4 bases. The CDR3 covers 17 residues. Study-wide findings and caveats: Changes in expanded clonotypes were possibly confounded, as the CMV status of donors was unknown.

Then a second PCR, running about 6 to 12 cycles, was carried out with a sample-barcoded 5' primer and a J-beta primer mix. TCRdb ran MiXCR on the 5' RACE reads and lists one entry per CDR3 protein. The sample records about 1.6 million distinct CDR3 sequences, roughly a third being singletons. This receptor was identified in a woman in her twenties or thirties in good health. The sample consisted of blood. The genes are TRBV7-2 and TRBJ2-2, with 9 bases aligning to TRBD1. This chain's CDR3 is CASSRQGGLAGTGELFF. As DNA, the CDR3 is TGTGCCAGCAGCCGACAGGGGGGTTTAGCCGGCACCGGGGAGCTGTTTTTT.